The entry below describes one T cell receptor (beta chain). Its antigen is still unknown. The data were obtained in a study of cytomegalovirus exposure and HLA in healthy donors. Findings and limits, study-wide: The study put around 180 TCR beta chains on its list as cytomegalovirus-associated. Most TCR beta V segments were productive about 90% or about 30% of the time in an earlier analysis. Reportedly, diagnosis of cytomegalovirus status by the classifier showed high specificity and sensitivity. What was likely a sequencing artifact was a cluster of highly shared sequence variants.

The CDR3 is 17 amino acids. CDR1 SGHVS and CDR2 FQNEAQ come from the germline V gene. V trimming: 4 bases; J trimming: 3 bases; junction bases outside the gene matches: 8. The PCR ran on 60 Vbeta and 13 Jbeta primers. Measured with immunoSEQ multiplex PCR; TCRdb has only the in-frame clones, and not every one. The table has fewer than 150,000 clones, about 73% seen once. The TCR was taken from a woman in her forties in good health and CMV-seropositive. The rearrangement links TRBV7-8 to TRBJ2-1; the match to TRBD2 covers 11 bases. The sample taken for sequencing was PBMCs. The DNA of the CDR3 is TGTGCCAGCAGCTGGACGACTAGCGGGGCGGGCTACAATGAGCAGTTCTTC. It translates to CASSWTTSGAGYNEQFF.